This T cell receptor beta chain was recorded in a study of control samples from healthy donors and cancer patients. Clones were sequenced by immunoSEQ multiplex PCR, and TCRdb holds only the in-frame ones, with some missing. Of approximately 74,000 clones in the sample, approximately 94% are singletons; the top ten hold over 2.5%. Germline CDR1 and CDR2: SGHRS and YFSETQ. V was clipped by 4 bases and J by 4 bases, with 14 bases between them. This CDR3 is built from 14 residues. Sequenced input: blood. This clonotype originated in a woman in her 30s in good health. The chain joins TRBV5-1 to TRBJ1-1; no firm D call. As DNA, the CDR3 is TGCGCCAGCAGCCACGACGACGGGTTCACTGAAGCTTTCTTT. Amino acids: CASSHDDGFTEAFF. Together with reference TRBV5-1 and TRBJ1-1, the CDR3 gives the full variable domain: KAGVTQTPRYLIKTRGQQVTLSCSPISGHRSVSWYQQTPGQGLQFLFEYFSETQRNKGNFPGRFSGRQFSNSRSEMNVSTLELGDSALYLCASSHDDGFTEAFFGQGTRLTVV.